This T cell receptor (beta chain) was retrieved from a study of blood T cells in healthy people across ages. Whole-study findings and limits: Fewer expanded clones and more diversity marked long-lived versus aged donors. Older age coincided with a roughly linear decline in TCR beta diversity per million T cells.

The length of the CDR3 is 15 residues. V lost 4 bases and J lost 4, with 17 bases in between. Germline V CDR1 and CDR2: SGHRS, YFSETQ. Combining a sample-barcoded 5' primer with a J-beta primer mix, a second PCR ran for about 7 to 11 cycles. TCRdb independently ran MiXCR on the 5' RACE reads; one entry per CDR3 protein. This table has hundreds of thousands of distinct CDR3 sequences, 25% to 30% appearing once. This clonotype occurred many times. Antigen specificity is unknown. Sequencing was carried out using blood. The V and J genes are TRBV5-1 and TRBJ2-5; D is perhaps TRBD2 (5 bases). The origin of this receptor is a woman of 80 years or more in good health. CDR3 sequence: CASSIEGPRRETQYF. The CDR3 nucleotides are TGCGCCAGCAGCATCGAGGGCCCCCGGCGAGAGACCCAGTACTTC. Together with reference TRBV5-1 and TRBJ2-5, the CDR3 gives the full variable domain: KAGVTQTPRYLIKTRGQQVTLSCSPISGHRSVSWYQQTPGQGLQFLFEYFSETQRNKGNFPGRFSGRQFSNSRSEMNVSTLELGDSALYLCASSIEGPRRETQYFGPGTRLLVL.